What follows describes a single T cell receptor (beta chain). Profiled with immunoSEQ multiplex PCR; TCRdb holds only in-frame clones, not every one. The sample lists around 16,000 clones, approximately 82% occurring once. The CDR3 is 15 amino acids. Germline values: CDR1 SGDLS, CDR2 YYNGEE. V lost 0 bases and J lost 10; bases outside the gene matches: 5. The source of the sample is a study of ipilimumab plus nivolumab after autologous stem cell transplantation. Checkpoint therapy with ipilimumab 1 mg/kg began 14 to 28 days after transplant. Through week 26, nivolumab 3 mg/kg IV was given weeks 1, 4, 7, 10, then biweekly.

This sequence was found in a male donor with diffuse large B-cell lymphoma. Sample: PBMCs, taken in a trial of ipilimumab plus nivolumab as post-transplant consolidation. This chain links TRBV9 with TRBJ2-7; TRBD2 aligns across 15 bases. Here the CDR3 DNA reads TGTGCCAGCAGCGTAGAAGGACTAGCGGGGGGGCCTCAGTACTTC. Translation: CASSVEGLAGGPQYF.